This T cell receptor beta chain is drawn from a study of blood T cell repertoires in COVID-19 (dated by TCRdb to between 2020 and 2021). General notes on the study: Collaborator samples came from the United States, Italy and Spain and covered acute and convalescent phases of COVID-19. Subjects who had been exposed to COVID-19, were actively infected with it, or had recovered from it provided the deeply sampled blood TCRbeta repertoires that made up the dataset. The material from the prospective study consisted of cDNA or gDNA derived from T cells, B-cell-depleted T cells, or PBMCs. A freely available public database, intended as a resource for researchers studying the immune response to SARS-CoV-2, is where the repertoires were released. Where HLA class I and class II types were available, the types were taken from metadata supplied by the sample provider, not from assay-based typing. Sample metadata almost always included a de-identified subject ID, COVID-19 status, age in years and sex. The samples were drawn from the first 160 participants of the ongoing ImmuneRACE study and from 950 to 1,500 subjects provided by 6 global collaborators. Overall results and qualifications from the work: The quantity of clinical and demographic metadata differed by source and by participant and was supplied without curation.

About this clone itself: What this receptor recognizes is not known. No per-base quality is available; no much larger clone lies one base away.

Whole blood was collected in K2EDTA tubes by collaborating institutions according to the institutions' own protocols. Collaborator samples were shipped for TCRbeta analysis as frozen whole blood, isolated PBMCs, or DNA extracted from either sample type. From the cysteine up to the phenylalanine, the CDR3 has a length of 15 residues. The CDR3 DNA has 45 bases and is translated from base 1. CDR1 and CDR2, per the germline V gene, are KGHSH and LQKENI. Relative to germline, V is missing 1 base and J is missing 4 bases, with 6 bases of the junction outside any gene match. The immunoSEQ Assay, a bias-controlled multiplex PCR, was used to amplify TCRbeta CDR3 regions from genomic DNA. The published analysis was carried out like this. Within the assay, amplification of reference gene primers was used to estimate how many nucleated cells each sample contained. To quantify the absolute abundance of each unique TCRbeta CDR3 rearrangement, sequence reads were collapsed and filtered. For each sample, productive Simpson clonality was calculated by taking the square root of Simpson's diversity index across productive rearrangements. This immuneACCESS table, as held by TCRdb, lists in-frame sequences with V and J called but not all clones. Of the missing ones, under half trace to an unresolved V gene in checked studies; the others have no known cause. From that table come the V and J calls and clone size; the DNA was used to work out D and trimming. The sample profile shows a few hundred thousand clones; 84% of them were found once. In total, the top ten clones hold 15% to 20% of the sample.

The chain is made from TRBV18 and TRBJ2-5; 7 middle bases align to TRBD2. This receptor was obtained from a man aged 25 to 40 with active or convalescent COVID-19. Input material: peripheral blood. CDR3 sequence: CASSPLPGGGETQYF. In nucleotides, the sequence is TGTGCCAGCTCACCACTTCCGGGAGGCGGAGAGACCCAGTACTTC.